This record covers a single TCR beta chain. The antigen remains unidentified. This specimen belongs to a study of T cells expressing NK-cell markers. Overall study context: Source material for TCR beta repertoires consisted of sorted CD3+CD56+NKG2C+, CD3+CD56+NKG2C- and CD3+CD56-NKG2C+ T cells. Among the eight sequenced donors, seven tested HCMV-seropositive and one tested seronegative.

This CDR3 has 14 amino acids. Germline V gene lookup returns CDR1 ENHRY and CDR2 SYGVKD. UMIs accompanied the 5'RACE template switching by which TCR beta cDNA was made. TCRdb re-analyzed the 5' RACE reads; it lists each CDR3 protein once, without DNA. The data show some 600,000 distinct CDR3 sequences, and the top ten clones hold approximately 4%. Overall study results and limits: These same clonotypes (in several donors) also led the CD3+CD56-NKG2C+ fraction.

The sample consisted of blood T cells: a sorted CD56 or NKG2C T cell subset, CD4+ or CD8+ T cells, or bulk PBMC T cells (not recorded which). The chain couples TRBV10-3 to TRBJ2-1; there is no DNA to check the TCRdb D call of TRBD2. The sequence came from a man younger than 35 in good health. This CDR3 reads CAIEPGGRAAEQFF.